This T cell receptor beta chain appears in the sequencing data of a study of identifying expanded T cells in peripheral blood. On this clone itself: Its antigen is not known.

CDR1 SGHDN and CDR2 FVKESK come from the germline V gene. The CDR3 is 17 residues long. The junction had 7 bases not matched to a gene; V was cut back by 0 bases and J by 6 bases. No infections or other immune events were documented during collection. The study's findings and limits: Roughly 1.2 clones differed between technical replicates, versus around 15 and 18 over time.

Method: immunoSEQ multiplex PCR; TCRdb's copy keeps in-frame clones and lacks some. Counted here are 97,000 or so clones, about 87% occurring once; the ten biggest clones make up less than 15%. This TCR came from a person between 18 and 75 years old in good health. J is TRBJ2-3 and V is TRBV14; 12 bases are shared with TRBD2. Sequenced: blood. The CDR3 sequence is CASSQDGFTSGRDTQYF. CDR3 sequence (DNA): TGTGCCAGCAGCCAAGATGGGTTTACTAGCGGGAGGGATACGCAGTATTTT.